The 24 T cell receptor beta chains presented below share a single source sample, sequenced in a study of cytomegalovirus exposure and HLA in healthy donors. 60 Vbeta and 13 Jbeta primers were used in PCR. Sequenced by immunoSEQ multiplex PCR; TCRdb stores in-frame clones only, minus some. Of a few hundred thousand clones listed, roughly 80% are singletons. Sequenced: PBMCs. The source is a girl aged 2 to 9 in good health and CMV-seronegative.

The chain uses TRBV7-9 and TRBJ2-3; tentatively, D is TRBD2 (6 bases). CDR3 length: 16 amino acids. V shed 5 bases and J shed 0 bases, with 15 bases lying between them. In germline, CDR1 is SEHNR, CDR2 FQNEAQ (reference sequence). CDR3 in DNA: TGTGCCAGCAGCCACCCCCGGGGGACGAGCACAGATACGCAGTATTTT. Translating gives CASSHPRGTSTDTQYF. The whole variable domain, remainder taken from reference TRBV7-9 and TRBJ2-3, is DTGVSQNPRHKITKRGQNVTFRCDPISEHNRLYWYRQTLGQGPEFLTYFQNEAQLEKSRLLSDRFSAERPKGSFSTLEIQRTEQGDSAMYLCASSHPRGTSTDTQYFGPGTRLTVL.

The gene calls are TRBV19 and TRBJ1-5; 7 nucleotides line up with TRBD1. Germline assignment: CDR1 LNHDA and CDR2 SQIVND (reference sequence). V lost 3 bases, J lost 4 bases, and 9 bases stayed unmatched. The CDR3 spans 16 residues. In DNA form, the CDR3 reads TGTGCCAGTAGTATTAATCGACAGGGACTGAATCAGCCCCAGCATTTT. This sequence encodes CASSINRQGLNQPQHF.

This clone was detected only once. This chain connects TRBV19 to TRBJ2-3; D is possibly TRBD2 (7 bases). Germline V gene sequence: CDR1 LNHDA, CDR2 SQIVND (reference sequence). The CDR3 consists of 16 residues. The V end was cut by 6 bases, the J end by 2 bases, with 18 bases between. The CDR3 sequence is CASSVRGGRITDTQYF. DNA for the CDR3: TGTGCCAGTAGCGTTAGGGGGGGACGGATCACAGATACGCAGTATTTT.

The chain combines TRBV6-1 with TRBJ1-2, with D perhaps TRBD1 (6 bases). The length of the CDR3 is 12 residues. The V gene lost 9 bases and the J gene lost 1 base, with 9 bases spanning the gap. Germline V lookup: CDR1 MNHNS, CDR2 SASEGT. As DNA, the CDR3 is TGTGCCAGTGGACAGTTTAACTATGGCTACACCTTC. As protein: CASGQFNYGYTF.

This sequence joins TRBV2 and TRBJ2-4; D possibly corresponds to TRBD2 (6 bases). CDR3 length equals 15 residues. The V gene lost 11 bases and the J gene lost 0 bases, with 17 bases spanning the gap. Germline loops: CDR1 SNHLY, CDR2 FYNNEI. The CDR3 coding sequence is TGTGCCTCCCTCTGGGGCGGGGTAGCCAAAAACATTCAGTACTTC. Amino acids: CASLWGGVAKNIQYF.

V and J are TRBV7-3 and TRBJ2-7; 8 bases agree with TRBD1. Germline V gene lookup returns CDR1 SGHTA and CDR2 FQGTGA. The CDR3 totals 14 residues. The V segment lost 8 bases and the J segment 0 bases; nucleotides outside the gene matches: 6. The DNA for the CDR3 is TGTGCCAGCCGGACAGGGACTTACTCCTACGAGCAGTACTTC. It specifies CASRTGTYSYEQYF.

The rearrangement uses TRBV27 and TRBJ1-1; D is uncertain. V was pared by 8 bases and J by 3 bases, with 13 bases between. CDR3 length equals 13 residues. The germline gives CDR1 MNHEY, CDR2 SMNVEV (reference sequence). CDR3 residues: CASHLGRDTEAFF. The CDR3 DNA reads TGTGCCAGCCACTTGGGGAGGGACACTGAAGCTTTCTTT.

Here the CDR3 DNA reads TGTGCCAGCAGCTTATTCGGGGGGCTTGTTGAAGAGCAGTTCTTC. Protein sequence: CASSLFGGLVEEQFF. The rearrangement joins TRBV7-9 to TRBJ2-1; D is perhaps TRBD2 (7 bases). The germline V gene has CDR1 SEHNR and CDR2 FQNEAQ (reference sequence). Trimming shortened V by 2 bases and J by 10 bases, and 18 bases separated the two germline ends. CDR3 length: 15 amino acids.

This chain uses TRBV4-1 with TRBJ2-7; a weak D match, TRBD2 (6 bases). The CDR3 covers 16 residues. From germline, CDR1 is MGHRA and CDR2 YSYEKL. Trimming cost V 3 bases and J 2 bases, with 17 bases left between them. CDR3 nucleotide sequence: TGCGCCAGCAGCCACACACACACTAGCAGCGCCTACGAGCAGTACTTC. Its protein is CASSHTHTSSAYEQYF.

V usage is TRBV9 and J usage is TRBJ2-2; 7 bases are a match to TRBD2. Germline CDR1 and CDR2: SGDLS and YYNGEE. The trim removed 4 bases at V and 5 bases at J, leaving 8 bases unmatched. The CDR3 sequence is 15 residues long. The DNA of the CDR3 is TGTGCCAGCAGCCCGGTCGGTAGCGGGACCGGGGAGCTGTTTTTT. It codes for CASSPVGSGTGELFF.

The CDR3 DNA reads TGTGCCAGCAGTTCCAACAATGAGCAGTTCTTC. The encoded protein is CASSSNNEQFF. J is TRBJ2-1 and V is TRBV27; D remains ambiguous. V lost 4 bases to trimming and J lost 5 bases, with 3 bases between them. Per the germline V gene, CDR1 is MNHEY and CDR2 is SMNVEV (reference sequence). This CDR3 comprises 11 residues.

In this sample, this clone turned up a few times. The chain carries TRBV2 and TRBJ2-4; D remains ambiguous. Germline CDR1 is SNHLY and CDR2 is FYNNEI. V was pared by 2 bases and J by 8 bases, with 7 bases between. This CDR3 spans 12 amino acids. The CDR3 is CASSEFQDIQYF. The CDR3 region has the DNA TGTGCCAGCAGTGAATTCCAGGACATTCAGTACTTC.

This chain uses TRBV28 with TRBJ1-1; the match to TRBD1 covers 11 bases. Germline V gene lookup returns CDR1 MDHEN and CDR2 SYDVKM. The CDR3 has 16 residues. Trimming at V came to 6 bases and at J to 7 bases, leaving 13 bases not matched to a gene. CDR3 loop: CASRFWTGGRGNEAFF. CDR3 DNA sequence: TGTGCCAGCAGATTTTGGACAGGGGGCCGGGGTAATGAAGCTTTCTTT.

The gene calls are TRBV28 and TRBJ2-1; D call uncertain. Trimming took 2 bases from V and 2 from J, leaving 13 bases between them. The CDR3 spans 16 residues. CDR1 is MDHEN, CDR2 SYDVKM, per germline. CDR3 sequence reads: CASSLEDTQPYNEQFF. CDR3 nucleotide sequence: TGTGCCAGCAGTTTAGAAGACACGCAACCCTACAATGAGCAGTTCTTC. Complete variable domain (other parts from reference TRBV28 and TRBJ2-1): DVKVTQSSRYLVKRTGEKVFLECVQDMDHENMFWYRQDPGLGLRLIYFSYDVKMKEKGDIPEGYSVSREKKERFSLILESASTNQTSMYLCASSLEDTQPYNEQFFGPGTRLTVL.

This sequence joins TRBV15 and TRBJ1-5; D may be TRBD1 (5 bases). V lost 3 bases, J lost 5 bases, and 8 bases lay in between. Germline CDR1 is LNHNV and CDR2 is YYDKDF (reference sequence). This CDR3 is built from 13 residues. CDR3 sequence: CATSRGGYQPQHF. DNA of the CDR3: TGTGCCACCAGCAGGGGGGGTTATCAGCCCCAGCATTTT.

The chain couples TRBV28 to TRBJ1-1; TRBD1 might be the D (5 bases). CDR3 length: 13 residues. CDR1 is MDHEN, CDR2 SYDVKM, per germline. Trimming stripped 7 bases from V and 4 bases from J, with 13 bases between. CDR3 coding DNA: TGTGCCAGCACTCTCCTAAGGGGCACTGAAGCTTTCTTT. This codes for CASTLLRGTEAFF. The full variable domain, rest sourced from reference TRBV28 and TRBJ1-1, is DVKVTQSSRYLVKRTGEKVFLECVQDMDHENMFWYRQDPGLGLRLIYFSYDVKMKEKGDIPEGYSVSREKKERFSLILESASTNQTSMYLCASTLLRGTEAFFGQGTRLTVV.

This clone appeared once. Germline is not matched at one junction end, which may reflect a read error. The chain is built from TRBV7-9 and TRBJ1-1; weak D call: TRBD1 (6 bases). This CDR3 contains 15 residues. From germline, CDR1 is SEHNR and CDR2 FQNEAQ (reference sequence). CDR3 amino acids: CSSSTPGTPNTEAFF. The CDR3 bases are TGTTCCAGCAGCACCCCCGGGACACCGAACACTGAAGCTTTCTTT.

The chain links TRBV6-4 to TRBJ2-1; 8 bases match TRBD2. This CDR3 has 12 residues. Germline values: CDR1 MRHNA, CDR2 SNTAGT. V lost 3 bases and J lost 10; bases outside the gene matches: 2. CDR3 coding DNA: TGTGCCAGCAGTGAATCGGGGGGGGAGCAGTTCTTC. Encoded protein: CASSESGGEQFF.

V gene TRBV5-1 combines with J gene TRBJ2-5; the D is unclear. The V end was cut by 4 bases, the J end by 1 base, with 11 bases between. The CDR3 is 14 amino acids. In germline, CDR1 is SGHRS, CDR2 YFSETQ. CDR3 in DNA: TGCGCCAGCAGCCCGGGTTCGCTCCAAGAGACCCAGTACTTC. Protein product: CASSPGSLQETQYF.

The gene calls are TRBV7-2 and TRBJ1-1; D is undetermined. CDR1 and CDR2 (germline): SGHTA, FQGNSA. This CDR3 contains 13 residues. V lost 5 bases and J 3 bases, leaving 10 bases between the germline ends. The CDR3: CASSRLRDTEAFF. For the CDR3, the DNA is TGTGCCAGCAGCCGCCTGAGAGACACTGAAGCTTTCTTT. The variable domain in full, with the rest retrieved from reference TRBV7-2 and TRBJ1-1, is GAGVSQSPSNKVTEKGKDVELRCDPISGHTALYWYRQSLGQGLEFLIYFQGNSAPDKSGLPSDRFSAERTGGSVSTLTIQRTQQEDSAVYLCASSRLRDTEAFFGQGTRLTVV.

The chain employs TRBV5-1 and TRBJ2-5, with 7 bases that match TRBD2. In germline, CDR1 is SGHRS, CDR2 YFSETQ. Unmatched junction bases numbered 10, after V lost 4 bases and J lost 4 bases. The CDR3 runs 15 residues. CDR3 coding DNA: TGCGCCAGCAGCCTGGTTGGGGGAGGGAGAGAGACCCAGTACTTC. It specifies CASSLVGGGRETQYF.

The CDR3 sequence is CASSQDRRGWETQYF. In nucleotides, the CDR3 is TGTGCCAGCAGCCAAGACAGGCGGGGATGGGAGACCCAGTACTTC. The chain is built from TRBV14 and TRBJ2-5, with a possible D match to TRBD2 (6 bases). This CDR3 is 15 amino acids long. Trimming left V 0 bases short and J 5 bases short, with 13 bases between. Germline CDR1 and CDR2: SGHDN and FVKESK.

The chain joins TRBV7-3 to TRBJ2-7; 7 bases fit TRBD2. This CDR3 is built from 15 residues. CDR1 and CDR2 from the germline V gene are SGHTA and FQGTGA. V was clipped by 2 bases and J by 4 bases; unmatched bases: 8. CDR3 protein: CASSLQAGPDYEQYF. CDR3 nucleotide sequence: TGTGCCAGCAGCTTACAAGCGGGGCCAGATTACGAGCAGTACTTC. Full variable domain (outside the CDR3, taken from reference TRBV7-3 and TRBJ2-7): GAGVSQTPSNKVTEKGKYVELRCDPISGHTALYWYRQSLGQGPEFLIYFQGTGAADDSGLPNDRFFAVRPEGSVSTLKIQRTERGDSAVYLCASSLQAGPDYEQYFGPGTRLTVT.

The V call is TRBV27, the J call TRBJ2-1; maybe TRBD2 (6 bases). The V end lost 6 bases, the J end lost 1 base, and 7 bases lay between the germline ends. The germline V gene has CDR1 MNHEY and CDR2 SMNVEV (reference sequence). CDR3 size: 13 residues. Here the CDR3 reads CASRTSSYNEQFF. CDR3 DNA: TGTGCCAGCAGGACTAGTTCCTACAATGAGCAGTTCTTC.